These 24 T cell receptor beta chains originate from one sample sequenced in a study of T cell repertoires in cytomegalovirus infection. TCRdb reprocessed the reads with MiXCR, giving one entry per CDR3 protein. The sample contains fewer than 250,000 distinct CDR3 sequences, 22% of which appear only once. Sequenced material: CD8+ T cells from PBMCs. These receptor sequences come from a human donor in good health (CMV status not recorded). Some clones in this sample may be carry-over from other donors' samples.

This clonotype was seen ten or more times. The chain carries TRBV7-2 and TRBJ1-1; D call uncertain. The CDR3 consists of 15 residues. CDR1 is SGHTA, CDR2 FQGNSA, per germline. V lost 1 base and J lost 3, with 12 bases in between. The chain's CDR3 is CASSLVPAKDTEAFF. Here the CDR3 DNA reads TGTGCCAGCAGCTTAGTCCCGGCTAAGGACACTGAAGCTTTCTTT.

The chain is built from TRBV12-3 or TRBV12-4 and TRBJ1-4; tentative D call: TRBD1 (6 bases). The CDR3 is 14 residues long. With 4 bases removed from V and 8 bases from J, the gap between germline ends came to 14 bases. Written as DNA, the CDR3 is TGTGCCAGCAGTTCGACAGGCTTAAGCGAAAAACTGTTTTTT. It yields the protein CASSSTGLSEKLFF.

This clonotype was picked up a small number of times. The chain carries TRBV3-1 and TRBJ2-7; the D gene is possibly TRBD2 (5 bases). Trimming left V 1 base short and J 0 bases short, with 10 bases between. The CDR3 contains 15 residues. Germline CDR1 is LGHDT and CDR2 is YNNKEL (reference sequence). CDR3 protein: CASSQVRTGSYEQYF. As DNA, the CDR3 is TGTGCCAGCAGCCAAGTGAGGACTGGCTCCTACGAGCAGTACTTC.

In its sample, this clonotype was seen once. The V call is TRBV12-3 or TRBV12-4, the J call TRBJ2-2, with D maybe TRBD2 (6 bases). This CDR3 spans 14 amino acids. Trimming took off 3 bases at V and 4 bases at J, with 9 bases between the two ends. CDR3 coding DNA: TGTGCCAGCAGTTTTGGGGGGACCACCGGGGAGCTGTTTTTT. Translating it yields CASSFGGTTGELFF.

This chain links TRBV7-1 with TRBJ2-7; 9 bases are a match to TRBD1. TRBV7-1 qualifies as an ORF whose function is uncertain. The ends lost 5 bases at V and 4 bases at J; junction bases unmatched: 9. The CDR3 extends over 15 amino acids. DNA of the CDR3: TGTGCCAGCAGCAGCCCTACAGGGGGCCCATACGAGCAGTACTTC. It is translated as CASSSPTGGPYEQYF.

This chain links TRBV20-1 with TRBJ1-5, with 7 nucleotides matching TRBD1. The CDR3 covers 16 residues. The germline gives CDR1 DFQATT, CDR2 SNEGSKA (reference sequence). V lost 5 bases to trimming and J lost 5 bases; unmatched junction nucleotides: 15. The CDR3 spells CSAPDNDRVWDQPQHF. CDR3 DNA sequence: TGCAGTGCTCCGGACAATGACAGGGTATGGGATCAGCCCCAGCATTTT.

This clonotype has at least ten counts. The chain couples TRBV4-1 to TRBJ1-1, with unresolved D. Germline V CDR1 and CDR2: MGHRA, YSYEKL. Trimming took 1 base from V and 6 from J, leaving 9 bases between them. This CDR3 is 13 amino acids long. The CDR3: CASSQVRGSEAFF. Written as DNA, the CDR3 is TGCGCCAGCAGCCAAGTCCGAGGGTCTGAAGCTTTCTTT.

In its sample, this clonotype was seen many times. This chain links TRBV2 with TRBJ1-1, with D unclear. V was cut by 4 bases and J by 7 bases, with 10 bases left in between. The V gene's germline CDR1 is SNHLY and CDR2 FYNNEI. The CDR3 is 12 residues long. Here the CDR3 reads CASSGGSVEAFF. DNA for the CDR3: TGTGCCAGCAGTGGTGGGTCAGTTGAAGCTTTCTTT.

This clonotype was observed a handful of times. This sequence joins TRBV7-9 and TRBJ1-2; the D is unclear. The V gene lost 0 bases and the J gene lost 4 bases, with 9 bases spanning the gap. CDR3 length: 14 residues. CDR1 and CDR2 from the germline V gene are SEHNR and FQNEAQ (reference sequence). The CDR3 bases are TGTGCCAGCAGCTTAGCGCTTGGGTCCTATGGCTACACCTTC. It specifies CASSLALGSYGYTF.

This clonotype was seen a handful of times. The rearrangement joins TRBV14 to TRBJ1-1, with no clear D. This CDR3 spans 15 amino acids. Between the trimmed V and J ends, which lost 1 base and 1 base, there was a span of 10 bases. Germline CDR1 SGHDN, CDR2 FVKESK. The CDR3: CASSQGLGTNTEAFF. As DNA, the CDR3 is TGTGCCAGCAGCCAAGGGCTGGGAACGAACACTGAAGCTTTCTTT.

This clonotype was recorded a few times. The chain uses TRBV4-1 and TRBJ1-2; tentatively, D is TRBD1 (5 bases). The length of the CDR3 is 19 residues. The germline V gene has CDR1 MGHRA and CDR2 YSYEKL. Trimming pared 1 base from V and 3 bases from J, leaving 24 bases between. In nucleotides, the CDR3 is TGCGCCAGCAGCCAAGTCAAACTCTGGGTGCAGGGAGTCGACTATGGCTACACCTTC. Translated: CASSQVKLWVQGVDYGYTF.

This clonotype was seen more than once but under ten times. V is TRBV28 and J is TRBJ2-4; D is tentatively TRBD1 or TRBD2 (5 bases each). The CDR3 is made up of 16 amino acids. Trimming removed 7 bases at V and 5 bases at J, with 21 bases between. Germline CDR1 reads MDHEN; CDR2 reads SYDVKM. CDR3 loop: CASTPPKGTDQNIQYF. CDR3 DNA sequence: TGTGCCAGCACCCCCCCCAAGGGGACGGACCAAAACATTCAGTACTTC.

The chain has TRBV7-3 and TRBJ2-1, with D maybe TRBD1 (5 bases). V shed 4 bases and J shed 8 bases, with 15 bases lying between them. This CDR3 is built from 14 residues. The germline CDR1 and CDR2 sequences are SGHTA and FQGTGA. The CDR3 here is CASSSTGAEDEQFF. DNA for the CDR3: TGTGCCAGCAGCTCTACAGGAGCAGAGGATGAGCAGTTCTTC.

The V call is TRBV28, the J call TRBJ2-7; tentatively, D is TRBD2 (6 bases). Germline V gene sequence: CDR1 MDHEN, CDR2 SYDVKM. The ends were cut back, 1 base at V and 3 bases at J, with 13 bases in the middle. The CDR3 covers 15 residues. The CDR3 sequence is CASSLSWGEIYEQYF. CDR3 in DNA: TGTGCCAGCAGTTTATCTTGGGGGGAGATCTACGAGCAGTACTTC.

This clonotype was seen ten or more times. This chain joins TRBV2 and TRBJ1-2; D is possibly TRBD1 (6 bases). The CDR3 is 15 residues long. Trimming took 4 bases from V and 5 from J, leaving 17 bases between them. Germline lookup yields CDR1 SNHLY and CDR2 FYNNEI. CDR3 amino acids: CASSAGQNPTYGYTF. CDR3 bases: TGTGCCAGCAGTGCAGGACAGAATCCGACTTATGGCTACACCTTC.

This clonotype came up a few times. This rearrangement joins TRBV6-1 to TRBJ2-3; the D is unclear. Trimming took off 1 base at V and 3 bases at J, with 2 bases between the two ends. This CDR3 is 12 amino acids long. The germline V gene has CDR1 MNHNS and CDR2 SASEGT. The CDR3 reads CASSEGTDTQYF. The CDR3 DNA reads as TGTGCCAGCAGTGAAGGGACAGATACGCAGTATTTT.

This clonotype has more than one count but fewer than ten. CDR3 amino acids: CSVGGGAGGYGYTF. In DNA, the CDR3 is TGCAGCGTTGGAGGGGGCGCAGGAGGCTATGGCTACACCTTC. The chain combines TRBV29-1 with TRBJ1-2; TRBD1 matches 7 bases. The V gene end was trimmed by 4 bases and the J gene end by 4 bases; junction bases not matched to a gene: 9. Per the germline V gene, CDR1 is SQVTM and CDR2 is ANQGSEA. The CDR3 has 14 amino acids.

This clonotype was counted only a few times. The J gene is TRBJ1-1, the V gene TRBV14, with D hard to call. The germline V gene encodes CDR1 SGHDN and CDR2 FVKESK. The CDR3 loop spans 14 amino acids. Trimming left V 0 bases short and J 0 bases short, with 5 bases between. CDR3 sequence (DNA): TGTGCCAGCAGCCAAGATGTACTGAACACTGAAGCTTTCTTT. Amino acid sequence: CASSQDVLNTEAFF.

This clonotype was recorded a few times. The V and J genes are TRBV7-9 and TRBJ2-7; no clear D gene. The CDR3 has 14 residues. CDR1 and CDR2 from the germline V gene are SEHNR and FQNEAQ (reference sequence). V lost 5 bases, J lost 2 bases, and 13 bases lay in between. The CDR3 loop reads CASSPPRAPYEQYF. CDR3 nucleotides: TGTGCCAGCAGCCCACCCCGGGCTCCCTACGAGCAGTACTTC. Full variable domain (rest looked up from reference TRBV7-9 and TRBJ2-7): DTGVSQNPRHKITKRGQNVTFRCDPISEHNRLYWYRQTLGQGPEFLTYFQNEAQLEKSRLLSDRFSAERPKGSFSTLEIQRTEQGDSAMYLCASSPPRAPYEQYFGPGTRLTVT.

The gene calls are TRBV7-4 and TRBJ2-7, with D possibly matching TRBD2 (7 bases). This CDR3 has 14 amino acids. The ends were cut back, 7 bases at V and 3 bases at J, with 16 bases in the middle. CDR1 and CDR2 (germline): SGHVT, SQSDAQ. The CDR3, as DNA: TGTGCCAGCACCCCGGGGGGACAACTCTACGAGCAGTACTTC. Translating it yields CASTPGGQLYEQYF.

This chain uses TRBV20-1 with TRBJ2-7; TRBD1 is a possible D gene (7 bases). V was cut by 1 base and J by 3 bases, with 16 bases left in between. CDR1 is DFQATT, CDR2 SNEGSKA, per germline (reference sequence). There are 15 residues in the CDR3. CDR3 amino acids: CSARGGGTDYYEQYF. The DNA of the CDR3 is TGCAGTGCTAGAGGAGGAGGGACAGATTACTACGAGCAGTACTTC.

This clonotype was counted between two and nine times. V gene TRBV12-3 or TRBV12-4 combines with J gene TRBJ2-5; D is unclear. There are 13 residues in the CDR3. The V end lost 3 bases, the J end lost 5 bases, and 10 bases lay between the germline ends. CDR3 protein: CASSLTPEETQYF. For the CDR3, the DNA is TGTGCCAGCAGTTTGACCCCTGAGGAGACCCAGTACTTC.

Note on this clonotype: A clone one base away is much larger, so this may be a read error. The chain recombines TRBV12-3 or TRBV12-4 with TRBJ2-1; D is unresolved. CDR3 length: 14 amino acids. CDR3 in amino acids: CGSSLTNSYNEQFF. CDR3 nucleotide sequence: TGTGGCAGCAGTTTAACTAACTCCTACAATGAGCAGTTCTTC.

CDR3 coding DNA: TGTGCCAGCACTTCCCGGAACACCGGGGAGCTGTTTTTT. This encodes CASTSRNTGELFF. The chain combines TRBV7-9 with TRBJ2-2, with D hard to call. Germline V gene data show CDR1 as SEHNR and CDR2 as FQNEAQ (reference sequence). Trimming shortened V by 7 bases and J by 1 base, and 7 bases separated the two germline ends. The CDR3 sequence is 13 residues long.